These 30 T cell receptor beta chains came from one sample sequenced in a study of blood T cells in healthy people across ages. A second PCR, run for about 7 to 12 cycles, used a sample-barcoded 5' primer plus a J-beta primer mix. TCRdb recomputed calls from the 5' RACE reads with MiXCR, one row per CDR3 protein. The table records 550,000 to 800,000 distinct CDR3 sequences, around 21% of them present only once. The sample taken for sequencing was blood. These receptors were obtained from a man between 65 and 80 years old in good health.

The V call is TRBV6-5, the J call TRBJ1-6; D remains ambiguous. The CDR3 spans 14 residues. The germline gives CDR1 MNHEY, CDR2 SVGAGI. Trimming removed 6 bases from V and 0 bases from J, with 6 bases in between. The CDR3 nucleotides are TGTGCCAGCAGCGGCAGCTCCTATAATTCACCCCTCCACTTT. Translating gives CASSGSSYNSPLHF.

The J gene is TRBJ2-7, the V gene TRBV9; D might be TRBD2 (5 bases). CDR3 length: 14 amino acids. Germline V lookup: CDR1 SGDLS, CDR2 YYNGEE. Trimming pared 4 bases from V and 2 bases from J, leaving 13 bases between. CDR3 residues: CASSKTAEAYEQYF. In DNA, the CDR3 is TGTGCCAGCAGCAAAACCGCGGAGGCCTACGAGCAGTACTTC.

This clonotype was seen many times. V gene TRBV29-1 combines with J gene TRBJ1-1; D remains unclear. The CDR3 loop spans 11 amino acids. Trimming pared 6 bases from V and 1 base from J, leaving 6 bases between. The germline V gene has CDR1 SQVTM and CDR2 ANQGSEA. In DNA form, the CDR3 reads TGCAGCGTCGACCAGAACACTGAAGCTTTCTTT. It specifies CSVDQNTEAFF.

This clonotype was found many times. V usage is TRBV6-6 and J usage is TRBJ2-1; D not resolved. The CDR3 extends over 13 amino acids. The V gene's germline CDR1 is MNHNY and CDR2 SVGAGI (reference sequence). Trimming left V 7 bases short and J 0 bases short, with 7 bases between. CDR3 residues: CASTKSSYNEQFF. As DNA, the CDR3 is TGTGCCAGCACCAAGAGCTCCTACAATGAGCAGTTCTTC.

This clonotype was observed a few times. The chain carries TRBV7-6 and TRBJ2-5; either TRBD1 or TRBD2 may fit D (5 bases each). CDR1 is SGHVS, CDR2 FNYEAQ, per germline. The CDR3 consists of 15 residues. V lost 0 bases, J lost 5 bases, and 13 bases lay in between. The CDR3 protein is CASSLALGTGETQYF. CDR3 in DNA: TGTGCCAGCAGCTTAGCATTGGGGACGGGGGAGACCCAGTACTTC.

V usage is TRBV20-1 and J usage is TRBJ2-3; 9 bases align to TRBD2. The V gene's germline CDR1 is DFQATT and CDR2 SNEGSKA (reference sequence). CDR3 length: 15 amino acids. Trimming cost V 3 bases and J 6 bases; bases outside gene matches: 10. The CDR3 DNA sequence: TGCAGTGCTAGTATGGCTAGCGGGGTTCCGGATACGCAGTATTTT. It is translated as CSASMASGVPDTQYF.

The gene calls are TRBV5-5 and TRBJ1-3, with 8 bases identical to TRBD1. The CDR3 totals 16 residues. Unmatched junction bases numbered 5, after V lost 1 base and J lost 2 bases. The V gene's germline CDR1 is SGHKS and CDR2 YYEKEE (reference sequence). The CDR3 loop is CASSLQGATAGNTIYF. CDR3 in DNA: TGTGCCAGCAGCTTGCAGGGGGCAACCGCTGGAAACACCATATATTTT.

Regarding this clonotype: A read error may explain this, as a much larger clone is one base away. The CDR3 does not end in the conserved phenylalanine or tryptophan, so this is likely a read error. V gene TRBV29-1 combines with J gene TRBJ2-5; 7 nucleotides align to TRBD1. The better agreement between TRBJ2-7 and the DNA end casts doubt on the J call. The length of the CDR3 is 12 residues. Looked up from germline, CDR1 is SQVTM and CDR2 is ANQGSEA. The CDR3 DNA follows: TGCAGCGTTTCTACAGGGGTCTACGAGCAGTACTCC. As protein: CSVSTGVYEQYS.

This chain connects TRBV6-1 to TRBJ2-1; TRBD1 agrees at 9 bases. V gave up 1 base and J gave up 6 bases; unmatched junction bases: 4. Germline V gene sequence: CDR1 MNHNS, CDR2 SASEGT. This CDR3 is built from 15 residues. CDR3 nucleotides: TGTGCCAGCAGTGAAGGCGAGACAGGGGGCAATGAGCAGTTCTTC. It translates to CASSEGETGGNEQFF.

A few counts support this clonotype. The chain is built from TRBV3-1 and TRBJ2-7; TRBD2 matches 7 bases. J lost 6 bases, V lost 0 bases, and 14 bases had no gene match. CDR1 and CDR2 from the germline V gene are LGHDT and YNNKEL (reference sequence). CDR3 length: 17 amino acids. The CDR3 loop reads CASSQEGRGIAGGEQYF. In DNA, the CDR3 is TGTGCCAGCAGCCAAGAGGGGAGAGGGATAGCGGGCGGCGAGCAGTACTTC.

This clonotype has a handful of counts. The chain couples TRBV29-1 to TRBJ2-5; D might be TRBD1 (6 bases). The tail of the sequence fits TRBJ2-1 better, so the J call may be wrong. Germline V gives CDR1 SQVTM, CDR2 ANQGSEA. CDR3 length: 14 amino acids. The CDR3 DNA follows: TGCAGCGTCGAAACCCCCGGGACACCGAAAACGCAGTTCTTC. Translation: CSVETPGTPKTQFF.

This clonotype was seen ten or more times. V and J are TRBV18 and TRBJ2-3; no clear D. The length of the CDR3 is 16 residues. Trimming took 0 bases from V and 0 from J, leaving 10 bases between them. Looked up from germline, CDR1 is KGHSH and CDR2 is LQKENI. The CDR3 region is CASSPPRAASTDTQYF. The CDR3 DNA reads as TGTGCCAGCTCACCACCGAGAGCAGCGAGCACAGATACGCAGTATTTT. The full variable domain, with the rest looked up from reference TRBV18 and TRBJ2-3, is NAGVMQNPRHLVRRRGQEARLRCSPMKGHSHVYWYRQLPEEGLKFMVYLQKENIIDESGMPKERFSAEFPKEGPSILRIQQVVRGDSAAYFCASSPPRAASTDTQYFGPGTRLTVL.

The chain links TRBV7-2 to TRBJ2-5, with 8 bases identical to TRBD1. The end of the DNA aligns better with TRBJ2-7, so the J call may be wrong. The CDR3 sequence is 15 residues long. Germline-derived CDR1 and CDR2 are SGHTA and FQGNSA. CDR3 in amino acids: CASTNHAGGAYEQYF. In DNA form, the CDR3 reads TGTGCCAGCACCAACCATGCAGGGGGCGCGTACGAGCAGTACTTC.

This clonotype was counted between two and nine times. The chain joins TRBV5-1 to TRBJ2-3, with D possibly matching TRBD2 (6 bases). This CDR3 is built from 14 residues. Trimming took 3 bases from V and 0 from J, leaving 8 bases between them. The V gene's germline CDR1 is SGHRS and CDR2 YFSETQ. The CDR3 DNA reads TGCGCCAGCAGCTGGGGGGAAAGCACAGATACGCAGTATTTT. Residues: CASSWGESTDTQYF.

The chain recombines TRBV20-1 with TRBJ2-5, with TRBD2 matching over 7 bases. From germline, CDR1 is DFQATT and CDR2 SNEGSKA (reference sequence). With V trimmed by 5 bases and J by 0 bases, 6 bases remained unmatched. This CDR3 region has 14 residues. CDR3 nucleotide sequence: TGCAGTGCTGAAAGCGGGAACCACCAAGAGACCCAGTACTTC. Translated, it gives CSAESGNHQETQYF.

V gene TRBV6-2 or TRBV6-3 combines with J gene TRBJ2-1; D possibly uses TRBD1 or TRBD2 (6 bases each). The CDR3 length is 16 residues. The V end was cut by 6 bases, the J end by 4 bases, with 19 bases between. The germline gives CDR1 MNHEY, CDR2 SVGEGT. In DNA, the CDR3 is TGTGCCAGCAGCCGCCTAGGGGGGACACTATACAATGAGCAGTTCTTC. Protein: CASSRLGGTLYNEQFF.

The chain carries TRBV20-1 and TRBJ1-2; 7 nucleotides align to TRBD1. V was pared by 3 bases and J by 6 bases, with 4 bases of the junction left unmatched. Per the germline V gene, CDR1 is DFQATT and CDR2 is SNEGSKA (reference sequence). This CDR3 contains 12 residues. The CDR3: CSASEQGNGYTF. CDR3 bases: TGCAGTGCTAGTGAACAGGGGAATGGCTACACCTTC.

V usage is TRBV19 and J usage is TRBJ1-5; the D is unclear. Germline CDR1 reads LNHDA; CDR2 reads SQIVND (reference sequence). Trimming stripped 3 bases from V and 2 bases from J, with 5 bases between. The CDR3 runs 13 residues. The CDR3 loop is CASSIEGNQPQHF. DNA for the CDR3: TGTGCCAGTAGTATCGAGGGCAATCAGCCCCAGCATTTT.

V is TRBV6-6 and J is TRBJ1-5, with 9 bases fitting TRBD1. Germline V gene lookup returns CDR1 MNHNY and CDR2 SVGAGI (reference sequence). The V and J ends lost 0 bases and 4 bases, in that order; junction bases with no gene match: 1. The CDR3 covers 15 residues. CDR3 sequence reads: CASSYSGTGNQPQHF. CDR3 coding DNA: TGTGCCAGCAGTTACTCCGGGACAGGGAATCAGCCCCAGCATTTT.

This clonotype was observed at least ten times. V usage is TRBV25-1 and J usage is TRBJ2-5; TRBD2 matches at 9 bases. From germline, CDR1 is MGHDK and CDR2 SYGVNS. V was clipped by 10 bases and J by 3 bases; unmatched bases: 9. The CDR3 runs to 14 residues. The CDR3 spells CATVAGEIKETQYF. The DNA of the CDR3 is TGTGCCACCGTAGCGGGAGAAATCAAAGAGACCCAGTACTTC.

This clonotype was seen more than once but under ten times. V and J are TRBV20-1 and TRBJ1-1, with D possibly being TRBD1 (5 bases). The CDR3 contains 17 residues. Germline assignment: CDR1 DFQATT and CDR2 SNEGSKA (reference sequence). The V end lost 2 bases, the J end lost 0 bases, and 19 bases lay between the germline ends. The DNA of the CDR3 is TGCAGTGCTAGATCCCCCAGGGCCTGGGGGATGAACACTGAAGCTTTCTTT. Residues: CSARSPRAWGMNTEAFF.

The rearrangement links TRBV20-1 to TRBJ2-4; tentatively, D is TRBD1 (6 bases). Trimming took 3 bases from V and 1 from J, leaving 10 bases between them. Per the germline V gene, CDR1 is DFQATT and CDR2 is SNEGSKA (reference sequence). This CDR3 comprises 14 residues. CDR3 DNA: TGCAGTGCTAGGGCAGGGGACGCCAAAAACATTCAGTACTTC. It encodes CSARAGDAKNIQYF.

The chain links TRBV28 to TRBJ1-2; the D gene is possibly TRBD1 (5 bases). There are 13 residues in the CDR3. V was pared by 10 bases and J by 6 bases, with 18 bases between. Germline V gene lookup returns CDR1 MDHEN and CDR2 SYDVKM. CDR3 DNA: TGTGCCACCGATACAGGTGGAAGACATGGCTACACCTTC. The encoded protein is CATDTGGRHGYTF.

This clonotype came up many times. V gene TRBV12-3 or TRBV12-4 combines with J gene TRBJ2-2, with D unresolved. Trimming took off 3 bases at V and 3 bases at J, with 5 bases between the two ends. CDR3 size: 13 residues. The CDR3 DNA sequence: TGTGCCAGCAGTTTTTGGGACACCGGGGAGCTGTTTTTT. It encodes CASSFWDTGELFF.

The V gene is TRBV5-6, the J gene TRBJ2-4; 8 bases line up with TRBD1. Germline values: CDR1 SGHDT, CDR2 YYEEEE. The J segment lost 8 bases and the V segment lost 3 bases, leaving 13 bases of the junction unmatched. This CDR3 comprises 16 residues. For the CDR3, the DNA is TGTGCCAGCAGCTCGAGCCTGACAGGGGTCATGGACATTCAGTACTTC. As protein: CASSSSLTGVMDIQYF.

This clonotype has just a few counts. The genes are TRBV9 and TRBJ1-5; no reliable D call. Per the germline V gene, CDR1 is SGDLS and CDR2 is YYNGEE. This CDR3 comprises 13 residues. V was cut by 4 bases and J by 5 bases, with 10 bases left in between. The CDR3 DNA reads TGTGCCAGCAGCACCCTAGGAGATCAGCCCCAGCATTTT. It codes for CASSTLGDQPQHF. Drawing the rest from reference TRBV9 and TRBJ1-5, the complete variable domain is DSGVTQTPKHLITATGQRVTLRCSPRSGDLSVYWYQQSLDQGLQFLIQYYNGEERAKGNILERFSAQQFPDLHSELNLSSLELGDSALYFCASSTLGDQPQHFGDGTRLSIL.

This chain links TRBV5-1 with TRBJ2-3, with a weak D call TRBD2 (6 bases). This CDR3 has 16 amino acids. From germline, CDR1 is SGHRS and CDR2 YFSETQ. Trimming shortened V by 4 bases and J by 2 bases, and 17 bases separated the two germline ends. The CDR3 DNA sequence: TGCGCCAGCAGCCAACTAGGCGGGAAAACCACAGATACGCAGTATTTT. It is translated as CASSQLGGKTTDTQYF.

There are many counts of this clonotype. This chain joins TRBV11-2 and TRBJ1-6; D is possibly TRBD1 (5 bases). Germline V gene sequence: CDR1 SGHAT, CDR2 FQNNGV. The germline V and J ends were trimmed by 5 bases and 5 bases, with 13 bases remaining between them. The CDR3 contains 15 residues. CDR3 DNA sequence: TGTGCCAGCAGCAACCGGGACCCGAATAATTCACCCCTCCACTTT. This sequence encodes CASSNRDPNNSPLHF.

The V and J genes are TRBV28 and TRBJ2-7, with 7 bases that match TRBD2. V shed 2 bases and J 4 bases; nucleotides not matched to a gene: 5. Germline CDR1 MDHEN, CDR2 SYDVKM. CDR3 length equals 14 residues. The DNA of the CDR3 is TGTGCCAGCAGTTTAGCGGGAGCCGATTACGAGCAGTACTTC. Residues: CASSLAGADYEQYF.

V is TRBV6-5 and J is TRBJ1-1, with D unresolved. The CDR3 is made up of 18 amino acids. Germline V CDR1 and CDR2: MNHEY, SVGAGI. V shed 0 bases and J shed 0 bases, with 17 bases lying between them. The CDR3 protein is CASSYSGRAFLMNTEAFF. The CDR3 DNA is TGTGCCAGCAGTTACTCAGGGAGGGCTTTTTTAATGAACACTGAAGCTTTCTTT.